The 13 T cell receptor beta chains reported below all come from one sample, sequenced in a study of regulatory T cells in long-lasting Graves disease. The authors built TCR beta libraries using iRepertoire HTBI primers and Arm-PCR of CDR3 regions. Each CDR3 protein is one row after TCRdb ran MiXCR on the multiplex PCR reads. The table lists 300,000 to 450,000 distinct CDR3 sequences, 15% to 18% of them singletons. Time point here: newly diagnosed GD, antithyroid drugs for less than 3 months. PBMC RNA served as the TCR library source. Sequenced here: peripheral blood mononuclear cells (PBMCs), sampled at new diagnosis, from a patient treated with antithyroid drugs. Receptors were obtained from a female donor with Graves disease.

This clonotype was detected many times. V is TRBV20-1 and J is TRBJ2-1; possible D gene TRBD2, 7 bases. The CDR3 length is 17 residues. V gave up 3 bases and J gave up 1 base, with 19 bases separating them. CDR1 DFQATT and CDR2 SNEGSKA come from the germline V gene (reference sequence). For the CDR3, the DNA is TGCAGTGCTAGGGGATCGAGGGGGAGGGGATCCTACAATGAGCAGTTCTTC. Translation: CSARGSRGRGSYNEQFF.

Many counts were recorded for this clonotype. This chain connects TRBV6-1 to TRBJ1-6, with D unclear. V was trimmed by 10 bases and J by 10 bases, leaving 20 bases between them. The CDR3 is made up of 14 amino acids. Per germline, CDR1 MNHNS and CDR2 SASEGT. CDR3 sequence (DNA): TGTGCCATCGCCACGGGAGTTGGAGGATCACCCCTCCACTTT. This translates into CAIATGVGGSPLHF.

This clonotype appeared many times. The chain carries TRBV3-1 and TRBJ2-7; D may be TRBD1 (6 bases). Looked up from germline, CDR1 is LGHDT and CDR2 is YNNKEL (reference sequence). This CDR3 spans 14 amino acids. V lost 5 bases, J lost 2 bases, and 13 bases lay in between. The CDR3 DNA reads TGTGCCAGCAGCTCAAGGACAGCGCCCTACGAGCAGTACTTC. This encodes CASSSRTAPYEQYF.

This clonotype was found many times. The V gene is TRBV12-3 or TRBV12-4, the J gene TRBJ2-3; 11 bases match TRBD2. The CDR3 runs 16 residues. V gave up 4 bases and J gave up 6 bases; unmatched junction bases: 9. The CDR3 is CASSSRLAGLRDTQYF. The DNA of the CDR3 is TGTGCCAGCAGTTCTCGACTAGCGGGGCTGCGGGATACGCAGTATTTT.

This clonotype was observed many times. The chain is built from TRBV2 and TRBJ2-3; TRBD1 agrees at 7 bases. The germline gives CDR1 SNHLY, CDR2 FYNNEI. V lost 8 bases and J lost 1; bases outside the gene matches: 9. This CDR3 comprises 15 residues. The CDR3 sequence: CASGMQGVGTDTQYF. The CDR3 DNA reads as TGTGCCAGCGGGATGCAGGGGGTGGGCACAGATACGCAGTATTTT.

The V and J genes are TRBV13 and TRBJ2-7; D possibly uses TRBD1 or TRBD2 (5 bases each). V lost 5 bases, J lost 3 bases, and 14 bases lay in between. Per the germline V gene, CDR1 is PRHDT and CDR2 is FYEKMQ (reference sequence). The CDR3 is 14 amino acids. The CDR3, as DNA: TGTGCCAGCAGCCCCCCCGGGACGGACTACGAGCAGTACTTC. Translated: CASSPPGTDYEQYF.

The genes are TRBV7-9 and TRBJ1-4; 10 bases align to TRBD1. The CDR3 contains 17 residues. V shed 5 bases and J 5 bases; nucleotides not matched to a gene: 11. Germline lookup yields CDR1 SEHNR and CDR2 FQNEAQ (reference sequence). CDR3 loop: CASSKTSGTGENEKLFF. CDR3 DNA: TGTGCCAGCAGCAAAACGTCCGGGACAGGGGAGAATGAAAAACTGTTTTTT.

This clonotype was counted ten times or more. V gene TRBV30 combines with J gene TRBJ2-7, with TRBD2 identical over 13 bases. This CDR3 has 13 residues. The germline V gene has CDR1 GTSNPN and CDR2 SVGIG (reference sequence). V lost 4 bases, J lost 5 bases, and 2 bases stayed unmatched. The CDR3 DNA reads as TGTGCCTGGACAGGGACTAGCGGGAACGAGCAGTACTTC. It is translated as CAWTGTSGNEQYF.

This clonotype ranks as medium-sized. The V and J genes are TRBV3-1 and TRBJ2-4; D not resolved. Germline CDR1 reads LGHDT; CDR2 reads YNNKEL (reference sequence). CDR3 length equals 17 residues. With 3 bases removed from V and 1 base from J, the gap between germline ends came to 16 bases. CDR3 loop: CASSHSFGSQAKNIQYF. CDR3 DNA sequence: TGTGCCAGCAGCCATTCTTTCGGGTCCCAGGCCAAAAACATTCAGTACTTC.

Concerning this clonotype itself: This probably arose from a read error, given a far larger clone one base away. This CDR3 is CASSPKSSTNGKLFF. As DNA, the CDR3 is TGTGCCAGCAGCCCGAAGAGTTCAACTAATGGAAAACTGTTTTTT. The chain employs TRBV7-2 and TRBJ1-4; D ambiguous. Germline CDR1 and CDR2: SGHTA and FQGNSA. CDR3 length: 15 amino acids.

The sample holds many counts of this clonotype. V is TRBV5-1 and J is TRBJ1-4; TRBD1 might be the D (6 bases). The CDR3 runs 14 residues. Trimming removed 2 bases from V and 8 bases from J, with 13 bases in between. Germline V gives CDR1 SGHRS, CDR2 YFSETQ. The chain's CDR3 is CASSLQQGGEKLFF. Written as DNA, the CDR3 is TGCGCCAGCAGCTTACAACAGGGCGGGGAAAAACTGTTTTTT.

The rearrangement uses TRBV12-3 or TRBV12-4 and TRBJ2-1; 8 nucleotides match TRBD1. The CDR3 contains 14 residues. V shed 5 bases and J 10 bases; nucleotides not matched to a gene: 10. The CDR3, as DNA: TGTGCCAGCAGTCCGGGACAGGACTCCTACGAGCAGTTCTTC. Amino acid sequence: CASSPGQDSYEQFF.

This clonotype was seen only a few times. The gene calls are TRBV29-1 and TRBJ2-2; 10 bases are a match to TRBD1. CDR3 length: 17 residues. The junction had 9 bases not matched to a gene; V was cut back by 2 bases and J by 3 bases. Germline V gene sequence: CDR1 SQVTM, CDR2 ANQGSEA. CDR3 loop: CSVEPAGDRGHTGELFF. The CDR3, as DNA: TGCAGCGTTGAACCCGCGGGGGACAGGGGCCACACCGGGGAGCTGTTTTTT.